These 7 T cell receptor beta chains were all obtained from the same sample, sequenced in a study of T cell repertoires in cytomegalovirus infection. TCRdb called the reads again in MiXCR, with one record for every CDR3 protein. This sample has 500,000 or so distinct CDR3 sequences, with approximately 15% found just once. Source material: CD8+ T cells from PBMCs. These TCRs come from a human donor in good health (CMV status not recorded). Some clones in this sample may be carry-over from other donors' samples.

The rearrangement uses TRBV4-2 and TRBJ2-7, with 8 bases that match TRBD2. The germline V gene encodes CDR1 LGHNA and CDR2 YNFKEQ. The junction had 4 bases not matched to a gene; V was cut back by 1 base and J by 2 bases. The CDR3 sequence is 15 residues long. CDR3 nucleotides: TGTGCCAGCAGCCAAGTAGCGGGACTCACCTACGAGCAGTACTTC. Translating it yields CASSQVAGLTYEQYF.

The CDR3 nucleotides are TGTGCCAGCAGCCAAGGATCCTTCCTCAGGGTGGATTCACCCCTCCACTTT. As protein: CASSQGSFLRVDSPLHF. The genes are TRBV3-1 and TRBJ1-6; weak D call: TRBD1 (5 bases). CDR3 size: 17 residues. From germline, CDR1 is LGHDT and CDR2 YNNKEL (reference sequence). Trimming removed 1 base from V and 8 bases from J, with 18 bases in between.

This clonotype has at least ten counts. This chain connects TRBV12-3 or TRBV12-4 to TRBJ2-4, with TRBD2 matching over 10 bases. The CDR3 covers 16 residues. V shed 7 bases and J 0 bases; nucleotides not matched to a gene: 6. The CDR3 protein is CASTATSGEAKNIQYF. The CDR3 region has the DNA TGTGCCAGCACCGCAACTAGCGGGGAAGCCAAAAACATTCAGTACTTC.

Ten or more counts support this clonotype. The CDR3 is CASSLGLSNEQFF. CDR3 bases: TGTGCCAGCAGCTTAGGTCTATCTAATGAGCAGTTCTTC. The chain has TRBV11-2 and TRBJ2-1; D uncertain. From germline, CDR1 is SGHAT and CDR2 FQNNGV. CDR3 length equals 13 residues. V was pared by 1 base and J by 7 bases, with 8 bases between. The variable domain in full, completed from reference TRBV11-2 and TRBJ2-1, reads EAGVAQSPRYKIIEKRQSVAFWCNPISGHATLYWYQQILGQGPKLLIQFQNNGVVDDSQLPKDRFSAERLKGVDSTLKIQPAKLEDSAVYLCASSLGLSNEQFFGPGTRLTVL.

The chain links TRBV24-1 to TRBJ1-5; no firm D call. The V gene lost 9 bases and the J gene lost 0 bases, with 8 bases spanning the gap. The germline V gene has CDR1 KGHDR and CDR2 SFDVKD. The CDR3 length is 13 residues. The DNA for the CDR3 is TGTGCCACCCCGCGGGATAGCAATCAGCCCCAGCATTTT. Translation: CATPRDSNQPQHF.

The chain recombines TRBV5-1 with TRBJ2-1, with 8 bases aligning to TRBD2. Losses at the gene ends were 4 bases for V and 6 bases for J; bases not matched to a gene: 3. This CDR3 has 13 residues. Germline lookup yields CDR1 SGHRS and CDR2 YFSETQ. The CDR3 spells CASSAGTSNEQFF. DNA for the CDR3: TGCGCCAGCAGCGCCGGGACTAGCAATGAGCAGTTCTTC.

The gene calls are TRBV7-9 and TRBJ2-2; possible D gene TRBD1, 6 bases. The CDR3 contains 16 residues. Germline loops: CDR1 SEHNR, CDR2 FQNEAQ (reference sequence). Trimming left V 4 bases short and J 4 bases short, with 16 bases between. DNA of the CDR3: TGTGCCAGCAGCTCAACAGGGCCCCAGGGCACCGGGGAGCTGTTTTTT. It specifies CASSSTGPQGTGELFF.